In its sample, the clone carrying this T cell receptor beta chain was seen a few times. What it recognizes is unknown. The record originates from a study of T-cell reconstitution after alpha-beta-depleted transplantation in children. As it was prepared, the TCRbeta library received unique molecular identifiers. TCRdb fed the PCR reads into MiXCR, producing one record per CDR3 protein. The table shows 610,000 or so distinct CDR3 sequences, with roughly 27% occurring only once. This CDR3 is built from 15 residues. V dropped 0 bases and J dropped 2 bases, with 10 bases sitting between them. Germline lookup yields CDR1 SGHRS and CDR2 YFSETQ. Study results and caveats: The origin of alpha-beta T cells about two months after transplant was reportedly several hundred expanded graft clones.

This TCR derives from a boy under two years old with Wiskott-Aldrich syndrome, due to receive a stem cell transplant. The specimen was PBMCs, collected before TCRalphabeta/CD19-depleted stem cell transplant. The chain combines TRBV5-1 with TRBJ2-3; D is uncertain. DNA for the CDR3: TGCGCCAGCAGCTTGGATGGCGGAGACACAGATACGCAGTATTTT. This codes for CASSLDGGDTDTQYF.